This T cell receptor (beta chain) was identified during a study of PD-1 blockade in classical Hodgkin lymphoma. In the study overall: Intravenous infusions of nivolumab 3 mg/kg reached patients every 2 weeks. Regarding the study as a whole: Newly diagnosed patients were said to have less baseline TCR diversity than healthy donors did.

Germline CDR1 SGHAT, CDR2 FQNNGV. The CDR3 is 14 amino acids. Trimming pared 1 base from V and 6 bases from J, leaving 13 bases between. As regards this clone: The antigen remains unidentified.

Time point described: cycle 4 day 1 (C4D1), after 6 weeks of nivolumab. Relapse was seen in all patients after autologous stem cell transplantation, and brentuximab vedotin exposure was variable. Magnetic negative selection purified CD4+ T cells from thawed PBMCs. Patients' outcomes at their best amounted to complete response, partial response or progressive disease. TCRdb's copy holds only in-frame clones and misses some; the assay was immunoSEQ multiplex PCR. Here the sample spans around 18,000 clones, around 74% being singletons. Sequencing was performed on CD4+ T cells from blood, taken before the fourth cycle of nivolumab. The TCR originated in a human donor with classical Hodgkin lymphoma. This sequence joins TRBV11-2 and TRBJ2-7; no clear D. The CDR3 region is CASSLGTTLLEQYF. The CDR3 nucleotides are TGTGCCAGCAGCTTAGGGACCACCCTCCTCGAGCAGTACTTC.